This TCR beta chain was identified in a study of T-cell memory formation after mild COVID-19. Using its own MiXCR run on the 5' RACE reads, TCRdb lists one record per CDR3 protein. Of 92,000 or so distinct CDR3 sequences listed, around 16% were seen once; the top ten hold approximately 40%. There are many counts of this clonotype. Sequenced input: PBMCs or a T cell subset sorted from them (not recorded which). The sequence derives from a young man who had mild COVID-19 (a few samples of this study predate the infection). Cell type and time point are not known.

CDR3 in DNA: TGTGCCAGCAGTGGGGGACAAGCCTACGAGCAGTACTTC. It codes for CASSGGQAYEQYF. V and J are TRBV2 and TRBJ2-7, with D maybe TRBD1 (6 bases). Germline V gene lookup returns CDR1 SNHLY and CDR2 FYNNEI. The CDR3 loop spans 13 amino acids. The ends were cut back, 4 bases at V and 2 bases at J, with 9 bases in the middle.